This T cell receptor (beta chain) stems from a study of T cell responses to AZD1222 COVID-19 vaccine. Study findings and constraints: Spike-wide vaccine-associated CD4 TCRs dominated at 160-218 and 743-854.

The table came from immunoSEQ multiplex PCR; TCRdb's copy has only in-frame clones and leaves some out. The table records 90,000 to 100,000 clones, roughly 89% of them present only once. Points on this clone: Its antigen is currently unknown.

Germline values: CDR1 SNHLY, CDR2 FYNNEI. The CDR3 contains 14 residues. V dropped 8 bases and J dropped 0 bases, with 14 bases sitting between them. Source: peripheral blood, taken on day 0 of AZD1222 vaccination. The V gene is TRBV2, the J gene TRBJ2-7; tentatively, D is TRBD2 (5 bases). This TCR was recovered from an adult in good health. The CDR3 nucleotides read TGTGCCAGCCGGAGGAACGGCGACTCCTACGAGCAGTACTTC. Its protein product is CASRRNGDSYEQYF. Together with reference TRBV2 and TRBJ2-7, the CDR3 gives the full variable domain: EPEVTQTPSHQVTQMGQEVILRCVPISNHLYFYWYRQILGQKVEFLVSFYNNEISEKSEIFDDQFSVERPDGSNFTLKIRSTKLEDSAMYFCASRRNGDSYEQYFGPGTRLTVT.